The entry below gives a single T cell receptor (beta chain) sequence along with its context. No antigen is known for it. The sample belongs to a study of Ad26.COV2.S vaccination and SARS-CoV-2 variants. Study summary: Ad26.COV2.S given intramuscularly, once or twice 56 days apart. Study observations and caveats: Marked by substantial breadth, spike-specific CD8+ and CD4+ T cell responses were reportedly seen after vaccination.

The length of the CDR3 is 18 residues. V dropped 2 bases and J dropped 2; count of bases not matched to a gene: 10. Germline assignment: CDR1 LNHDA and CDR2 SQIVND (reference sequence). Sequencing used immunoSEQ multiplex PCR; TCRdb keeps in-frame clones, though not all of them. The sample comprises more than 250,000 clones, around 87% of which are singletons, and around 3% rests with the top ten. The treatment denotes: roughly 20 received Ad26.COV2.S at low or high dose, single or two shots; about 5 received placebo; per-sample allocation not given. At day 63 after the first vaccine or placebo injection, samples were drawn.

Sequencing was performed on peripheral blood, taken in a trial of Ad26.COV2.S vaccine versus placebo. The chain couples TRBV19 to TRBJ1-5; 9 positions match TRBD1. This clonotype originated in a person aged 18-65 years who received the Ad26.COV2.S COVID-19 vaccine or a placebo. The CDR3, as DNA: TGTGCCAGTAGTATACGGACAGGGGTAGGGTACGGCAATCAGCCCCAGCATTTT. Translating gives CASSIRTGVGYGNQPQHF.